The sequence of this T cell receptor (beta chain) was determined in a study of T cell responses to AZD1222 COVID-19 vaccine. Findings of the study overall: The sample set comprised mostly white British donors with more females, and clonal diversity was possibly underestimated. Repertoire sampling was restricted to post-peak T cell response timepoints. As reported, nearly half of all spike-specific TCRs target variant regions that are unmutated.

TCRdb's copy holds only in-frame clones and misses some; the assay was immunoSEQ multiplex PCR. The sample includes 140,000 to 150,000 clones, about nine tenths of them seen just once. Second-dose schedules of about 4 or about 12 weeks were combined. The J segment lost 6 bases and the V segment lost 1 base, leaving 6 bases of the junction unmatched. The CDR3 runs to 17 residues. Per germline, CDR1 LGHDT and CDR2 YNNKEL (reference sequence). Regarding this clone: Its target is not known.

The receptor was derived from an adult who received the AZD1222 COVID-19 vaccine. Sequences were derived from peripheral blood, sampled 28 days after the second AZD1222 dose. The rearrangement links TRBV3-1 (or the pseudogene TRBV3-2) to TRBJ2-7; 16 positions match TRBD2. This CDR3 is CASSQGGTSGRVSEQYF. The CDR3 DNA reads as TGTGCCAGCAGCCAAGGGGGGACTAGCGGGAGGGTAAGCGAGCAGTACTTC.